This T cell receptor beta chain was sequenced in a study of tissue T cells after allogeneic stem cell transplantation (dated by TCRdb to between 2020 and 2023). Turning to the overall study: Using research autopsies of patients with and without GVHD, plus mouse models of GVHD, the study profiled TCR beta repertoires across many tissues. The human part of the study was a prospective observational study with no blinding and no randomization. Results the study describes overall, beyond this receptor: Within patients, how anatomically similar tissues were was a major factor shaping TCR repertoire composition, regardless of disease or transplant status. In both patients and mice, T cells from blood and spleen picked up only a limited part of the TCR repertoire that was detected in tissues. Sampling depth was acknowledged as a limitation, and the patient cohort was both small and clinically heterogeneous. Only a few T cell clones appeared in more than one patient, yet motif-based clustering showed tissue-specific repertoire signatures that were shared between patients. The study did not determine which tissue TCRs were alloreactive or antigen-specific, and some clones might have been persisting host cells.

This clone has a handful of counts. Its antigen target is currently unknown. Throughout, gene names and germline sequences are given for the mouse. The read is 1 residue too short to cover the CDR3 end, so that end is filled in from the germline J gene. Trimming removed 4 bases from V and 7 bases from J; the gene matches leave 7 bases unexplained. CDR1 and CDR2, looked up from the germline V gene (reference sequence), are LGHNA and YNLKQL. Including cysteine and phenylalanine, the CDR3 has 15 amino acids. Sequencing covers 42 bases of the CDR3, shown here with the frame starting at base 1. Library preparation used the immunoSEQ multiplex PCR assay. Adaptive Biotechnologies performed the TCRbeta CDR3 sequencing at survey depth and reported CDR3 sequences, V/J genes, productive frequency and template counts. TCR beta CDR3 regions were amplified from genomic DNA instead of RNA. The authors' pipeline ran thus. Jensen-Shannon divergence was used to quantify pairwise repertoire overlap between tissues, with a value of 1 indicating complete divergence and a value of 0 indicating identical repertoires. Based on pairwise JSD values, tissues were grouped by single-linkage agglomerative hierarchical clustering, and the results were shown as dendrograms. GLIPH2 was applied to all patient samples using simulation_depth 1000, kmer_min_depth 3, and cdr3_length_cutoff 8, and only groups with more than two unique CDR3s were retained. In a standardized tissue-overlap score, Jaccard GLIPH-group overlap across patients was extrapolated to a standard repertoire size of 1000 clones. Associations of diversity with clinical or experimental variables used linear mixed-effect models with tissue fixed effects and individual random effects. Imported from immuneACCESS, the table was reduced by TCRdb to in-frame sequences with V and J called. These copies leave out some clones; in studies compared against another copy, an unresolved V gene accounts for under half, and the cause of the remainder is not known. For V, J and clone size, that table is used; D and trimming come from the DNA. For this sample the table gives approximately 4,900 clones, of which 45% were detected only once. The ten top clones hold around a fifth of the sample.

Interpreted using the paper, the time point label stands for: mouse harvest day 14 after allogeneic transplant. Each mouse graft, delivered by tail vein injection, combined 10^6 splenic CD5+ T cells with 10^7 T-cell-depleted bone marrow cells. GVHD in mice was modeled with a major MHC-mismatch B6 (H2b) into BALB/c (H2d) model, and tissues were profiled at day 7 or 14. On day 7 or 14 post-transplant, mouse tissues and retro-orbital blood were harvested with separate sterile tools for each animal, and livers were flushed before harvest. Before genomic DNA was isolated with the DNeasy Blood & Tissue Kit, mouse tissues were minced with razor blades in buffered saline.

Rearrangement joined TRBV5 to TRBJ2-1, with 10 bases in between that match TRBD2. The TCR originated in a female BALB/c mouse given C57BL/6 T cells with graft-versus-host disease after an allogeneic hematopoietic cell transplant. Sequenced input: gut tissue. The CDR3 reads as follows: CASSLSGGARAEQFF. The sequenced part of the CDR3 DNA is TGTGCCAGCAGCCTCTCTGGGGGGGCGCGGGCTGAGCAGTTC.